The present entry profiles one T cell receptor beta chain with its context. The antigen is unknown. The CDR3 consists of 13 residues. Trimming removed 5 bases from V and 10 bases from J, with 17 bases in between. The V gene's germline CDR1 is SGHTA and CDR2 FQGNSA. This specimen belongs to a study of vaccination effects on CD4 cells after COVID-19. With the ViraFEST assay, the study expanded antigen-specific CD4+ T cells using viral peptide pools, then sequenced them. Following an approximately eleven-day culture, CD4+ T cells were purified. It was two doses of either the BNT162b2 or mRNA-1273 vaccine that participants received. Sequenced by immunoSEQ multiplex PCR; TCRdb stores in-frame clones only, minus some. The data contain about 59,000 clones, around 78% of them singletons. Regarding the study as a whole: Relatively few convalescent patients took part in the study, which had no early post-infection timepoints.

Material: CD4+ T cells from PBMCs cultured with HCoV-OC43 spike peptides, obtained after COVID-19 vaccination. Sample subset: HCoV-OC43 spike overlapping peptide pool stimulation. The V call is TRBV7-2, the J call TRBJ1-2; no clear D. The sequence was collected from a human donor who received a COVID-19 vaccine. DNA for the CDR3: TGTGCCAGCAGCCCACAGACACAGTACGACTACACCTTC. The encoded protein is CASSPQTQYDYTF. The full variable domain, rest sourced from reference TRBV7-2 and TRBJ1-2, is GAGVSQSPSNKVTEKGKDVELRCDPISGHTALYWYRQSLGQGLEFLIYFQGNSAPDKSGLPSDRFSAERTGGSVSTLTIQRTQQEDSAVYLCASSPQTQYDYTFGSGTRLTVV.